This T cell receptor beta chain was retrieved from a study of T cell responses to AZD1222 COVID-19 vaccine. Notes on the study in general: Clonal diversity was possibly underestimated, and white British individuals and females predominated among donors. In all cases, repertoires were sampled only after the peak T cell response. Baseline serology detected seropositivity in only five or six AZD1222 recipients.

In the case of this clone: Its antigen is undetermined.

Germline V gives CDR1 MGHRA, CDR2 YSYEKL. CDR3 length equals 12 residues. The ends were cut back, 0 bases at V and 7 bases at J, with 1 base in the middle. Sequencing was performed with immunoSEQ multiplex PCR; in TCRdb, only in-frame clones are kept and a portion is missing. The table records about 75,000 clones, around 86% of them present only once. The sample in question was peripheral blood, obtained 28 days after the second AZD1222 dose. The genes are TRBV4-1 and TRBJ1-6; the D is unclear. The TCR originated in an adult who received the AZD1222 COVID-19 vaccine. The CDR3 DNA sequence: TGCGCCAGCAGCCAAGAGAATTCACCCCTCCACTTT. This encodes CASSQENSPLHF.